What follows are 2 T cell receptor beta chains derived from one specimen sequenced in a study of blood T cells in healthy people across ages. PCR was performed a second time for roughly 7 to 12 cycles using a sample-barcoded 5' primer and a J-beta primer mix. TCRdb analysed the 5' RACE reads with MiXCR anew, one entry per CDR3 protein. The sample contains about 1 million distinct CDR3 sequences, more than 35% of which appear only once. Input material: blood. The receptor set was obtained from a woman aged 60 to 75 in good health.

This rearrangement joins TRBV20-1 to TRBJ2-7, with 8 bases identical to TRBD1. Germline CDR1 DFQATT, CDR2 SNEGSKA (reference sequence). The V and J ends lost 2 bases and 3 bases, in that order; junction bases with no gene match: 9. There are 15 residues in the CDR3. As DNA, the CDR3 is TGCAGTGCTAGAACCCTTCGGACAGGGAACTACGAGCAGTACTTC. It encodes CSARTLRTGNYEQYF.

This CDR3 reads CSVAHSGDTQYF. The CDR3 DNA is TGCAGCGTTGCTCATAGCGGCGATACGCAGTATTTT. V is TRBV29-1 and J is TRBJ2-3, with TRBD2 as a possible D gene (6 bases). Germline loops: CDR1 SQVTM, CDR2 ANQGSEA. The CDR3 length is 12 residues. V was trimmed by 4 bases and J by 6 bases, leaving 11 bases between them.